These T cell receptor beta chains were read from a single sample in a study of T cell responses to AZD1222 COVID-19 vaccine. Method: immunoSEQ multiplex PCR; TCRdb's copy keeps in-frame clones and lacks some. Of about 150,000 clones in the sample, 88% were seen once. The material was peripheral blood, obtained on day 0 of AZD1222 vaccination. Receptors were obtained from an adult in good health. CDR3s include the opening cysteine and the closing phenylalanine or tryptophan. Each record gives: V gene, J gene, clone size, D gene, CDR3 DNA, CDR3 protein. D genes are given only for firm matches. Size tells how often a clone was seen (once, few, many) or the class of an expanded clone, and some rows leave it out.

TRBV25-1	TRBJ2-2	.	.	TGTGCCAGCAGTCCCGGACAGCCGACTAACACCGGGGAGCTGTTTTTT	CASSPGQPTNTGELFF
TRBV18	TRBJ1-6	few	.	TGTGCCAGCTCACCAGGGTACACCTCACCCCTCCACTTT	CASSPGYTSPLHF
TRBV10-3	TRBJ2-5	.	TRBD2	TGTGCCATCAGTGAGTCAACTAGCGGGGAGACCCAGTACTTC	CAISESTSGETQYF
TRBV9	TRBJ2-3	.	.	TGTGCCAGCACCCGTACAGGGATCACAGATACGCAGTATTTT	CASTRTGITDTQYF
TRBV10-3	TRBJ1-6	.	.	TGTGCCATCAGTGAGGGACGGTATAATTCACCCCTCCACTTT	CAISEGRYNSPLHF
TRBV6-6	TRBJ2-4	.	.	TGTGCCAGCACCATCATAGAGTTAGCCAAAAACATTCAGTACTTC	CASTIIELAKNIQYF
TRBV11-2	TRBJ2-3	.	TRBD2	TGTGCCAGCAGCCTGAGCGGGGGGGCCACAGATACGCAGTATTTT	CASSLSGGATDTQYF
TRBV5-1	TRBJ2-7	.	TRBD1	TGCGCCAGCAGCCCAGGGACAGGGAGGTCCGACGAGCAGTACTTC	CASSPGTGRSDEQYF
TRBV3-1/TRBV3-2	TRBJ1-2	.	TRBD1	TGTGCCAGCAGACAGACAGGGACAAACTATGGCTACACCTTC	CASRQTGTNYGYTF
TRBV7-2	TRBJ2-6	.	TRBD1	TGTGCCAGCAGCCTGGGACAGCCGTACTCTGGGGCCAACGTCCTGACTTTC	CASSLGQPYSGANVLTF
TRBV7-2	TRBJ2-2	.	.	TGTGCCAGCAGCTTAGCCCCGATGAGGAACACCGGGGAGCTGTTTTTT	CASSLAPMRNTGELFF
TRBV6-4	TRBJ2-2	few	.	TGTGCCAGCAGCGAAGACACCGGGGAGCTGTTTTTT	CASSEDTGELFF
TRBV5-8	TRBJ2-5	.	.	TGTGCCAGCAGCTTGGAACAGGGCAGTGGCCAGTACTTC	CASSLEQGSGQYF
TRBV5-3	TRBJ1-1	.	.	TGTGCCAGAAGCTTGGGGGTAAACATGGCATCCACTGAAGCTTTCTTT	CARSLGVNMASTEAFF